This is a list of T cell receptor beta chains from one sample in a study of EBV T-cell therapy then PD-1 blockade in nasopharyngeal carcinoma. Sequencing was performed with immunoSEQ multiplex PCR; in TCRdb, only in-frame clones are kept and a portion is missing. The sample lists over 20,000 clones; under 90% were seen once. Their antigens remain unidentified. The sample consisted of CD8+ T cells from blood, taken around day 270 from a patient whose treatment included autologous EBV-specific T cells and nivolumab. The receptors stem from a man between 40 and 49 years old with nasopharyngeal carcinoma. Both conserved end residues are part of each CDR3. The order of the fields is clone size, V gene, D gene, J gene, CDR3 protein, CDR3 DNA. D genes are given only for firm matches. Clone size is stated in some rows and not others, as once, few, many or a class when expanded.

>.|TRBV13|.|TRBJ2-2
CASSLAPGQTGELFF
TGTGCCAGCAGCTTAGCCCCAGGACAGACCGGGGAGCTGTTTTTT
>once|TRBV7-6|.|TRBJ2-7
CASSLGASDSYEQYF
TGTGCCAGCAGCTTAGGGGCTAGCGATTCCTACGAGCAGTACTTC
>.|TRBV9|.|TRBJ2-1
CASTCSLGGGSPYNEQFF
TGTGCCAGCACCTGTAGTTTAGGGGGGGGCAGCCCCTACAATGAGCAGTTCTTC
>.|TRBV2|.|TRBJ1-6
CASLWVLSSPLHF
TGTGCCAGTTTATGGGTTTTAAGTTCACCCCTCCACTTT
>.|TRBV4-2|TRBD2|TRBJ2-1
CASSQEDLGLGEQFF
TGTGCCAGCAGCCAAGAGGACCTTGGACTAGGGGAACAGTTCTTC
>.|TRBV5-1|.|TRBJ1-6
CASSLVYGSENSPLHF
TGCGCCAGCAGCTTGGTTTATGGCAGCGAGAATTCACCCCTCCACTTT
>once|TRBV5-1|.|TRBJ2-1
CASSHRWGGGHSYNEQFF
TGCGCCAGCAGCCACCGCTGGGGGGGCGGTCACTCCTACAATGAGCAGTTCTTC
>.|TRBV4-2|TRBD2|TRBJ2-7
CASSQEGGGSYEQYF
TGTGCCAGCAGCCAAGAGGGGGGGGGCTCCTACGAGCAGTACTTC
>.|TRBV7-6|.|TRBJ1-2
CASSQQGRGGYTF
TGTGCCAGCAGCCAACAGGGAAGGGGTGGCTACACCTTC
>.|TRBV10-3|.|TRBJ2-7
CAISEGTSYEQYF
TGTGCCATCAGTGAGGGGACAAGCTACGAGCAGTACTTC
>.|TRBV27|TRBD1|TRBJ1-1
CASRSGQGLFNTEAFF
TGTGCCAGCAGGTCGGGACAGGGTCTGTTTAACACTGAAGCTTTCTTT
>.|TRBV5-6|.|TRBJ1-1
CASSLASPNTEAFF
TGTGCCAGCAGCTTGGCCAGTCCGAACACTGAAGCTTTCTTT
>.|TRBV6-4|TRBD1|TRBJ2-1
CASSPTGGEYNEQFF
TGTGCCAGCAGTCCGACAGGGGGAGAATACAATGAGCAGTTCTTC
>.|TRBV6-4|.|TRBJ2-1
CASSREGSLTVNEQFF
TGTGCCAGCAGTCGTGAAGGGAGTCTCACGGTCAATGAGCAGTTCTTC
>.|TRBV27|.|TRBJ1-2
CASSFTGHYGYTF
TGTGCCAGCAGTTTCACAGGACACTATGGCTACACCTTC
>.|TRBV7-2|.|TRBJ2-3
CASSLGGGRTDTQYF
TGTGCCAGCAGCTTAGGAGGGGGGAGGACAGATACGCAGTATTTT
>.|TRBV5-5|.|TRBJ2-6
CASRGGPGANVLTF
TGTGCCAGCAGGGGGGGCCCTGGGGCCAACGTCCTGACTTTC
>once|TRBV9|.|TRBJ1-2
CASSGEQAFLYGYTF
TGTGCCAGCAGTGGAGAACAAGCCTTTCTCTATGGCTACACCTTC
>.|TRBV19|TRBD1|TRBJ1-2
CASRTPGTGGNGYTF
TGTGCCAGTAGAACTCCCGGGACAGGGGGCAATGGCTACACCTTC